This TCR beta chain was captured in a study of blood T cells in healthy people across ages. Study findings and constraints: The CMV status of each donor remained undetermined, and this could have confounded shifts in expanded clonotypes. In older individuals, TCR beta diversity per million T cells was lower, falling roughly linearly with age.

On this clonotype: Its antigen is currently unknown.

The CDR3 is 11 residues long. The V end was cut by 3 bases, the J end by 9 bases, with 3 bases between. Per the germline V gene, CDR1 is SNHLY and CDR2 is FYNNEI. PCR was performed a second time for about 6 to 12 cycles using a sample-barcoded 5' primer and a J-beta primer mix. From each sample, at least 3 million paired-end reads containing CDR3 were obtained. TCRdb re-derived calls from the 5' RACE reads in MiXCR, one entry per CDR3 protein. The table has around 690,000 distinct CDR3 sequences, roughly 53% seen once. The donors, all healthy, were Caucasians living in Russia, aged about 6 to 90. This receptor was identified in a man in his fifties or sixties in good health. The source material was blood. The chain couples TRBV2 to TRBJ1-6; no firm D call. CDR3 sequence reads: CASSDTSPLHF. In nucleotides, the CDR3 is TGTGCCAGCAGTGATACTTCACCCCTCCACTTT. Variable domain in full (rest from reference TRBV2 and TRBJ1-6): EPEVTQTPSHQVTQMGQEVILRCVPISNHLYFYWYRQILGQKVEFLVSFYNNEISEKSEIFDDQFSVERPDGSNFTLKIRSTKLEDSAMYFCASSDTSPLHFGNGTRLTVT.